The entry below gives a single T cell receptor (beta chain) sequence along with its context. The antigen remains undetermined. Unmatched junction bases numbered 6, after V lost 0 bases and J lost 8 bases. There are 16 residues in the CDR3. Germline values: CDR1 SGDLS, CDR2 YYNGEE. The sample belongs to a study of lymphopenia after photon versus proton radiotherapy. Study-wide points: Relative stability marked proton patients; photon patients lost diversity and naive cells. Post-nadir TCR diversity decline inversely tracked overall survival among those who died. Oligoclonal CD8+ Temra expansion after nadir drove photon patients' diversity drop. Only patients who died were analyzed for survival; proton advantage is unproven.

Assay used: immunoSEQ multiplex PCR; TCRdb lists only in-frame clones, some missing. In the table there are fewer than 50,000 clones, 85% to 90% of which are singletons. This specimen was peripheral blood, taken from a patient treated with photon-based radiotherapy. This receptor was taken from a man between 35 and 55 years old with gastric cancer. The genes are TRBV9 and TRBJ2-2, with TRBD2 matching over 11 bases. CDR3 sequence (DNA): TGTGCCAGCAGCGTAGGACTAGCGGGGCATCAAGGGGAGCTGTTTTTT. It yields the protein CASSVGLAGHQGELFF.